The rows below give T cell receptor beta chains drawn from one sample of a study of beta chain features in type 1 diabetes. Some clones are missing from TCRdb's copy, which holds only in-frame ones; the method was immunoSEQ multiplex PCR. The sample lists around 130,000 clones, 16% occurring once. The specimen was central memory CD4+ T cells from blood. Every receptor here comes from a man aged 25-40 years with type 1 diabetes. Each CDR3 is given with its conserved first and last residue. A D gene is named only where the DNA matches it firmly. Clone size is shown for a subset of rows, as once, few, many or a class of expanded clone.

CDR3 length: 17; clone size: .; J gene: TRBJ1-6; V gene: TRBV30; D gene: TRBD1; CDR3 protein: CAWSVSRTGTDKSPLHF; CDR3 DNA: TGTGCCTGGAGTGTATCGCGCACCGGGACAGATAAATCACCCCTCCACTTT
CDR3 length: 13; clone size: .; J gene: TRBJ2-3; V gene: TRBV2; D gene: .; CDR3 protein: CASSESGTDTQYF; CDR3 DNA: TGTGCCAGCAGTGAATCAGGCACAGATACGCAGTATTTT
CDR3 length: 13; clone size: .; J gene: TRBJ1-1; V gene: TRBV27; D gene: .; CDR3 protein: CASSLEGSTEAFF; CDR3 DNA: TGTGCCAGCAGTTTGGAGGGGAGCACTGAAGCTTTCTTT
CDR3 length: 16; clone size: .; J gene: TRBJ1-5; V gene: TRBV28; D gene: TRBD1; CDR3 protein: CASCLPGQYSNQPQHF; CDR3 DNA: TGTGCCAGCTGTTTGCCGGGACAGTATAGCAATCAGCCCCAGCATTTT
CDR3 length: 13; clone size: few; J gene: TRBJ2-2; V gene: TRBV9; D gene: .; CDR3 protein: CASSPQGTGELFF; CDR3 DNA: TGTGCCAGCAGCCCCCAAGGGACCGGGGAGCTGTTTTTT
CDR3 length: 14; clone size: few; J gene: TRBJ2-1; V gene: TRBV25-1; D gene: .; CDR3 protein: CASSETSPHNEQFF; CDR3 DNA: TGTGCCAGCAGTGAAACTAGCCCGCACAATGAGCAGTTCTTC
CDR3 length: 13; clone size: .; J gene: TRBJ2-1; V gene: TRBV11-2; D gene: TRBD1; CDR3 protein: CASPGQGLGEQFF; CDR3 DNA: TGTGCCAGTCCGGGACAGGGGCTTGGTGAGCAGTTCTTC
CDR3 length: 18; clone size: .; J gene: TRBJ2-6; V gene: TRBV7-2; D gene: TRBD2; CDR3 protein: CASSLGLAGPSGANVLTF; CDR3 DNA: TGTGCCAGCAGCTTAGGACTAGCGGGGCCCTCTGGGGCCAACGTCCTGACTTTC
CDR3 length: 13; clone size: few; J gene: TRBJ2-1; V gene: TRBV2; D gene: .; CDR3 protein: CASMAGADNEQFF; CDR3 DNA: TGTGCCAGCATGGCGGGGGCCGACAATGAGCAGTTCTTC
CDR3 length: 14; clone size: few; J gene: TRBJ2-2; V gene: TRBV9; D gene: .; CDR3 protein: CASSRFEQTGELFF; CDR3 DNA: TGTGCCAGCAGCCGGTTCGAGCAGACCGGGGAGCTGTTTTTT
CDR3 length: 13; clone size: .; J gene: TRBJ1-2; V gene: TRBV5-1; D gene: TRBD1; CDR3 protein: CASSAATGDGYTF; CDR3 DNA: TGCGCCAGCAGCGCAGCGACAGGGGATGGCTACACCTTC
CDR3 length: 12; clone size: .; J gene: TRBJ2-1; V gene: TRBV2; D gene: .; CDR3 protein: CASSTRFDEQFF; CDR3 DNA: TGTGCCAGCAGTACTAGATTCGATGAGCAGTTCTTC
CDR3 length: 15; clone size: many; J gene: TRBJ2-3; V gene: TRBV7-2; D gene: .; CDR3 protein: CASQKGRYRTDTQYF; CDR3 DNA: TGTGCCAGCCAGAAAGGCCGCTACCGCACAGATACGCAGTATTTT
CDR3 length: 15; clone size: few; J gene: TRBJ1-1; V gene: TRBV4-1; D gene: .; CDR3 protein: CASSQVGREDTEAFF; CDR3 DNA: TGCGCCAGCAGCCAAGTGGGCAGGGAGGACACTGAAGCTTTCTTT
CDR3 length: 15; clone size: .; J gene: TRBJ1-6; V gene: TRBV27; D gene: TRBD1; CDR3 protein: CASSPLTGRNSPLHF; CDR3 DNA: TGTGCCAGCAGTCCTCTGACAGGGCGGAATTCACCCCTCCACTTT
CDR3 length: 14; clone size: few; J gene: TRBJ2-7; V gene: TRBV27; D gene: .; CDR3 protein: CASSLWGPSYEQYF; CDR3 DNA: TGTGCCAGCAGTTTATGGGGGCCCTCCTACGAGCAGTACTTC
CDR3 length: 15; clone size: .; J gene: TRBJ1-6; V gene: TRBV7-8; D gene: .; CDR3 protein: CASREMGRANSPLHF; CDR3 DNA: TGTGCCAGCAGAGAAATGGGCAGGGCTAATTCACCCCTCCACTTT
CDR3 length: 13; clone size: .; J gene: TRBJ2-3; V gene: TRBV18; D gene: .; CDR3 protein: CASSPRNTDTQYF; CDR3 DNA: TGTGCCAGCTCACCAAGGAACACAGATACGCAGTATTTT
CDR3 length: 11; clone size: few; J gene: TRBJ2-3; V gene: TRBV5-6; D gene: .; CDR3 protein: CASKRADTQYF; CDR3 DNA: TGTGCCAGCAAGAGGGCGGATACGCAGTATTTT